The next 15 T cell receptor beta chains were all read from a single sample in a study of shared clonotypes between healthy human individuals. Generated by immunoSEQ multiplex PCR, the TCRdb table keeps only in-frame clones and is missing some. This sample has hundreds of thousands of clones, with about three quarters found just once. Sample: memory CD4+ T cells sorted from blood. Stated subset: CD45RA-negative fraction. The receptor source for this set is a woman aged 25 to 39 in good health.

The rearrangement uses TRBV10-2 and TRBJ1-2; D might be TRBD1 (6 bases). This CDR3 spans 13 amino acids. Trimming pared 10 bases from V and 2 bases from J, leaving 14 bases between. Germline V gives CDR1 WSHSY, CDR2 SAAADI. CDR3 DNA: TGCGCCACCAAACAGGGTCGAAACTATGGCTACACCTTC. Protein product: CATKQGRNYGYTF.

The genes are TRBV7-2 and TRBJ1-2; 8 bases are shared with TRBD1. The germline gives CDR1 SGHTA, CDR2 FQGNSA. The V segment lost 4 bases and the J segment 5 bases; nucleotides outside the gene matches: 3. The CDR3 is 13 residues long. CDR3 DNA: TGTGCCAGCAGCTCTAGGACAGGGTATGGCTACACCTTC. The encoded protein is CASSSRTGYGYTF.

The V call is TRBV7-9, the J call TRBJ1-2; D is possibly TRBD1 (6 bases). The CDR3 runs 16 residues. V gave up 5 bases and J gave up 6 bases, with 22 bases separating them. The germline CDR1 and CDR2 sequences are SEHNR and FQNEAQ (reference sequence). CDR3 in amino acids: CASSQDGKRGQNGYTF. The CDR3 nucleotides read TGTGCCAGCAGCCAAGATGGGAAACGTGGACAGAATGGCTACACCTTC.

In its sample, this clone was seen a few times. This rearrangement joins TRBV6-1 to TRBJ1-5, with 8 nucleotides matching TRBD1. This CDR3 comprises 16 residues. The V gene end was trimmed by 4 bases and the J gene end by 5 bases; junction bases not matched to a gene: 10. Germline V lookup: CDR1 MNHNS, CDR2 SASEGT. The CDR3, as DNA: TGTGCCAGCAGTGCCCAGGACAGGGTGTCGGATCAGCCCCAGCATTTT. This codes for CASSAQDRVSDQPQHF.

V gene TRBV5-4 combines with J gene TRBJ2-7; D is ambiguous. This CDR3 is 13 amino acids long. CDR1 is SGHNT, CDR2 YYREEE, per germline (reference sequence). The germline V and J ends were trimmed by 0 bases and 7 bases, with 11 bases remaining between them. CDR3 protein: CASSLDGISEQYF. CDR3 bases: TGTGCCAGCAGCTTGGATGGGATTTCGGAGCAGTACTTC.

V gene TRBV19 combines with J gene TRBJ1-5, with D perhaps TRBD1 (5 bases). This CDR3 is 14 amino acids long. With 7 bases removed from V and 4 bases from J, the gap between germline ends came to 14 bases. CDR1 is LNHDA, CDR2 SQIVND, per germline (reference sequence). This CDR3 reads CASTSQGRNQPQHF. The CDR3, as DNA: TGTGCCAGTACGTCCCAGGGAAGGAATCAGCCCCAGCATTTT. The full variable domain, in which reference TRBV19 and TRBJ1-5 provide the parts outside the CDR3, is DGGITQSPKYLFRKEGQNVTLSCEQNLNHDAMYWYRQDPGQGLRLIYYSQIVNDFQKGDIAEGYSVSREKKESFPLTVTSAQKNPTAFYLCASTSQGRNQPQHFGDGTRLSIL.

CDR3 sequence: CASSSRDRGPHTF. CDR3 bases: TGTGCCAGCAGTTCCCGGGACAGGGGACCCCACACCTTC. The J gene is TRBJ1-2, the V gene TRBV27; the match to TRBD1 covers 10 bases. The length of the CDR3 is 13 residues. CDR1 is MNHEY, CDR2 SMNVEV, per germline (reference sequence). With V trimmed by 4 bases and J by 12 bases, 8 bases remained unmatched.

The chain couples TRBV5-1 to TRBJ2-1; D possibly corresponds to TRBD1 (6 bases). The CDR3 loop spans 13 amino acids. Germline CDR1 and CDR2: SGHRS and YFSETQ. V lost 3 bases and J lost 5, with 9 bases in between. The DNA for the CDR3 is TGCGCCAGCAGCTGGGGGCCCAACAATGAGCAGTTCTTC. Translating gives CASSWGPNNEQFF.

The chain uses TRBV2 and TRBJ2-3, with 9 bases that match TRBD2. Germline loops: CDR1 SNHLY, CDR2 FYNNEI. The CDR3 consists of 16 residues. V gave up 5 bases and J gave up 1 base; unmatched junction bases: 7. The CDR3 DNA reads TGTGCCAGCAGTAAAACGGGACTAGCCCGCACAGATACGCAGTATTTT. It is translated as CASSKTGLARTDTQYF.

The chain has TRBV5-4 and TRBJ2-1, with 7 bases matching TRBD2. Germline V lookup: CDR1 SGHNT, CDR2 YYREEE (reference sequence). This CDR3 is built from 16 residues. With V trimmed by 1 base and J by 8 bases, 12 bases remained unmatched. The CDR3 reads CASSLRTRPQAHEQFF. The CDR3 DNA sequence: TGTGCCAGCAGCTTGCGGACTAGACCCCAGGCCCATGAGCAGTTCTTC.

The V and J genes are TRBV6-1 and TRBJ1-2; no definite D call. This CDR3 is 15 amino acids long. Germline V gives CDR1 MNHNS, CDR2 SASEGT. Trimming cost V 3 bases and J 4 bases, with 15 bases left between them. Here the CDR3 DNA reads TGTGCCAGCAGTGACAGGACGGATCGGTCCTATGGCTACACCTTC. It is translated as CASSDRTDRSYGYTF.

This chain joins TRBV5-4 and TRBJ2-1; D perhaps matches TRBD1 (5 bases). Per the germline V gene, CDR1 is SGHNT and CDR2 is YYREEE (reference sequence). This CDR3 region has 18 residues. V was trimmed by 2 bases and J by 0 bases, leaving 18 bases between them. CDR3 coding DNA: TGTGCCAGCAGCTTCGTGGGGCTACGGAAGAGCTCCTACAATGAGCAGTTCTTC. It encodes CASSFVGLRKSSYNEQFF.

This clone was detected once. The chain carries TRBV25-1 and TRBJ2-1; 8 bases agree with TRBD2. The CDR3 has 15 amino acids. Germline assignment: CDR1 MGHDK and CDR2 SYGVNS. Trimming took 10 bases from V and 12 from J; bases not matched to a gene: 20. CDR3 amino acids: CATRDGGRRGVGQFF. The CDR3 nucleotides are TGTGCCACCCGCGATGGCGGGAGGCGGGGGGTTGGGCAGTTCTTC. The complete variable domain, with remaining parts taken from reference TRBV25-1 and TRBJ2-1, reads EADIYQTPRYLVIGTGKKITLECSQTMGHDKMYWYQQDPGMELHLIHYSYGVNSTEKGDLSSESTVSRIRTEHFPLTLESARPSHTSQYLCATRDGGRRGVGQFFGPGTRLTVL.

The CDR3 DNA reads as TGTGCCAGCAGCGAGGGACGCACTGAAGCTTTCTTT. Its protein is CASSEGRTEAFF. The V and J genes are TRBV28 and TRBJ1-1, with a tentative D call TRBD1 (5 bases). The CDR3 sequence is 12 residues long. Germline V gene data show CDR1 as MDHEN and CDR2 as SYDVKM. Trimming stripped 6 bases from V and 4 bases from J, with 9 bases between.

This chain joins TRBV19 and TRBJ1-5; 7 nucleotides agree with TRBD1. Trimming cost V 6 bases and J 5 bases; bases outside gene matches: 4. The germline V gene has CDR1 LNHDA and CDR2 SQIVND (reference sequence). CDR3 length: 13 residues. CDR3: CASSYDRDQPQHF. The CDR3, as DNA: TGTGCCAGTAGCTATGACAGGGATCAGCCCCAGCATTTT.